This T cell receptor beta chain was profiled in a study of cytomegalovirus exposure and HLA in healthy donors. Study overall: The use of the same platform for the 95 to 150 validation repertoires and the roughly 700 first-cohort repertoires was reported by a later analysis.

Whole-study findings and limits: The tendency of first-cohort TCR clusters to co-occur in the 120 or so validation repertoires emerged from a later analysis.

A note on this clone: Its matching antigen is unknown.

Sequenced by immunoSEQ multiplex PCR; TCRdb stores in-frame clones only, minus some. The sample comprises hundreds of thousands of clones, roughly 88% of which are singletons, and approximately 3% rests with the top ten. Source material: PBMCs. This sequence originates from a woman aged 25 to 39 in good health and CMV-seronegative.

The CDR3 loop is CASSPSGGTQYF. CDR3 DNA: TGTGCCAGCAGCCCCTCCGGGGGAACCCAGTACTTC. The V and J genes are TRBV7-9 and TRBJ2-5; D possibly corresponds to TRBD2 (6 bases). In germline, CDR1 is SEHNR, CDR2 FQNEAQ (reference sequence). The CDR3 extends over 12 amino acids. Trimming removed 5 bases at V and 8 bases at J, with 12 bases between.